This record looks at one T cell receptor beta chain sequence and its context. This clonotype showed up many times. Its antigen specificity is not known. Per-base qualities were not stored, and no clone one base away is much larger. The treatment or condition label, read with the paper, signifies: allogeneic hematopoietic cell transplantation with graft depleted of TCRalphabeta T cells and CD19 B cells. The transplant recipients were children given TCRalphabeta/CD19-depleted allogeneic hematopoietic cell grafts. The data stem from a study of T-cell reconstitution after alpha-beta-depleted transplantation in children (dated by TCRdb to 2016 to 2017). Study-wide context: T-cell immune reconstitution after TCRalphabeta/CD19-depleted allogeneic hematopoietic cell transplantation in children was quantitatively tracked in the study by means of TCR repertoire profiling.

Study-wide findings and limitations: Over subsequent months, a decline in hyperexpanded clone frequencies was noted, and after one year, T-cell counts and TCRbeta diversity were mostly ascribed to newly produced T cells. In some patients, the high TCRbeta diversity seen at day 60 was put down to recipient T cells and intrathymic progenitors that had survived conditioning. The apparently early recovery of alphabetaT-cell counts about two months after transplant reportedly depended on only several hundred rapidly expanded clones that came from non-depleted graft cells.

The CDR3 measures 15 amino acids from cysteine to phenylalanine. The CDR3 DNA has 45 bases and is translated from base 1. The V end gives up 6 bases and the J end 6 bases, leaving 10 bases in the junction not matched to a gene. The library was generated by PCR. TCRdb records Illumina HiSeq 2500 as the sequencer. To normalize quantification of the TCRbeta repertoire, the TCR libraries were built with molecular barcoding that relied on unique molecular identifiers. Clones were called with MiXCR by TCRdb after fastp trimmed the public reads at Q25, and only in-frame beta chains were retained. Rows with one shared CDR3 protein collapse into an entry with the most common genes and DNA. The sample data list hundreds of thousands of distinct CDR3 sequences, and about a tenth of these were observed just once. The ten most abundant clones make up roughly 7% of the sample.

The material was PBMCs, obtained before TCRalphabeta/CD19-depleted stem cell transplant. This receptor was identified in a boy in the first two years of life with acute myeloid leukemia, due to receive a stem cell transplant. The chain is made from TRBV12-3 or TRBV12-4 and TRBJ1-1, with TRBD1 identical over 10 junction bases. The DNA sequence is TGTGCCAGCAGCCGTGACAGGGGGCGCTTCTCTGAAGCTTTCTTT. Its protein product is CASSRDRGRFSEAFF.